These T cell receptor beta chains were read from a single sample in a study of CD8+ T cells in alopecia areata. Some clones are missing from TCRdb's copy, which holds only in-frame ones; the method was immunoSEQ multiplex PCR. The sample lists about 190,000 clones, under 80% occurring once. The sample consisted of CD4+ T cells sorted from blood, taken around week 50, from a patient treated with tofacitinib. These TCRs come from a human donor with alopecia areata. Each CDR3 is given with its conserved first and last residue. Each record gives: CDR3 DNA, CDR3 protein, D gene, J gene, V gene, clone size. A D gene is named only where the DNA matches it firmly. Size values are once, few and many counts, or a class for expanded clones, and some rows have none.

cdr3_nt: TGTGCCAGCGAGCCCCCCTCAAACTATGGCTACACCTTC
cdr3_aa: CASEPPSNYGYTF
d_call: -
j_call: TRBJ1-2
v_call: TRBV6-1
clone_size: -

cdr3_nt: TGTGCCAGCAGTGCCGGACAGGGTCAAAACATTCAGTACTTC
cdr3_aa: CASSAGQGQNIQYF
d_call: TRBD1
j_call: TRBJ2-4
v_call: TRBV2
clone_size: -

cdr3_nt: TGTGCCAGCAACAAGGACAGGGACTACGAGCAGTACTTC
cdr3_aa: CASNKDRDYEQYF
d_call: TRBD1
j_call: TRBJ2-7
v_call: TRBV2
clone_size: -

cdr3_nt: TGTGCCTGCACAATGAGGGGGTTGGCCTATGGCTACACCTTC
cdr3_aa: CACTMRGLAYGYTF
d_call: -
j_call: TRBJ1-2
v_call: TRBV30
clone_size: -

cdr3_nt: TGTGCCTTATGGGTTGCTAGGCGGGAGCTGTTTTTT
cdr3_aa: CALWVARRELFF
d_call: -
j_call: TRBJ2-2
v_call: TRBV30
clone_size: -

cdr3_nt: TGTGCCAGCAGCTCCCAGGGGGGCGTGAACACTGAAGCTTTCTTT
cdr3_aa: CASSSQGGVNTEAFF
d_call: TRBD1
j_call: TRBJ1-1
v_call: TRBV7-3
clone_size: -

cdr3_nt: TGCGCCAGCAGGGGTGCGGGGACCACAGATACGCAGTATTTT
cdr3_aa: CASRGAGTTDTQYF
d_call: -
j_call: TRBJ2-3
v_call: TRBV5-1
clone_size: -

cdr3_nt: TGTGCCAGCAGCTTAGGGGACAGGAGCTCCTACAATGAGCAGTTCTTC
cdr3_aa: CASSLGDRSSYNEQFF
d_call: TRBD1
j_call: TRBJ2-1
v_call: TRBV7-2
clone_size: few

cdr3_nt: TGTGCCTGGAGCGGCCAGGGGGCTCAGCCCCAGCATTTT
cdr3_aa: CAWSGQGAQPQHF
d_call: TRBD1
j_call: TRBJ1-5
v_call: TRBV30
clone_size: once

cdr3_nt: TGTGCCGGGAACAGGGGGCGCACAGAGACCCAGTACTTC
cdr3_aa: CAGNRGRTETQYF
d_call: TRBD1
j_call: TRBJ2-5
v_call: TRBV30
clone_size: -

cdr3_nt: TGTGCCAGTAGTATTACGGTTACATCCAATTCACCCCTCCACTTT
cdr3_aa: CASSITVTSNSPLHF
d_call: -
j_call: TRBJ1-6
v_call: TRBV19
clone_size: -

cdr3_nt: TGCAGCGTTGATAGGGCAGGGGGCGAATTTTCTGGCTACACCTTC
cdr3_aa: CSVDRAGGEFSGYTF
d_call: TRBD1
j_call: TRBJ1-2
v_call: TRBV29-1
clone_size: -

cdr3_nt: TGTGCCTGGGTGGCCATGGGGGTTTATGGCTACACCTTC
cdr3_aa: CAWVAMGVYGYTF
d_call: -
j_call: TRBJ1-2
v_call: TRBV30
clone_size: once

cdr3_nt: TGTGCCAGCAGCTTGTCAGGGACGGCCCAGGCAGGTGAGCAGTACTTC
cdr3_aa: CASSLSGTAQAGEQYF
d_call: -
j_call: TRBJ2-7
v_call: TRBV5-6
clone_size: -

cdr3_nt: TGCAGCGTTGTCGAGGGGGCGGGCTACACCTTC
cdr3_aa: CSVVEGAGYTF
d_call: TRBD1
j_call: TRBJ1-2
v_call: TRBV29-1
clone_size: -

cdr3_nt: TGCAGCGTTGGTCGACAGGGGGCCCCCCTCAATGAGCAGTTCTTC
cdr3_aa: CSVGRQGAPLNEQFF
d_call: TRBD1
j_call: TRBJ2-1
v_call: TRBV29-1
clone_size: few

cdr3_nt: TGTGCCAGCTCTCCGTTTCAAGGCTACACCTTC
cdr3_aa: CASSPFQGYTF
d_call: -
j_call: TRBJ1-2
v_call: TRBV2
clone_size: -

cdr3_nt: TGCAGCGTTGATCGGACTAGCGGGGGGGCGGAGACCCAGTACTTC
cdr3_aa: CSVDRTSGGAETQYF
d_call: TRBD2
j_call: TRBJ2-5
v_call: TRBV29-1
clone_size: -

cdr3_nt: TGTGCCTGGAGTGTACGAAGGGGCTCCTACAATGAGCAGTTCTTC
cdr3_aa: CAWSVRRGSYNEQFF
d_call: -
j_call: TRBJ2-1
v_call: TRBV30
clone_size: -

cdr3_nt: TGTGCCAGCAGCATATCTAGCTACGAGCAGTACTTC
cdr3_aa: CASSISSYEQYF
d_call: -
j_call: TRBJ2-7
v_call: TRBV7-9
clone_size: -

cdr3_nt: TGCGCCAGCAGCCAAGGACAGGGGGTCACAGATACGCAGTATTTT
cdr3_aa: CASSQGQGVTDTQYF
d_call: TRBD1
j_call: TRBJ2-3
v_call: TRBV4-3
clone_size: -

cdr3_nt: TGTGCCTGGAGCGGCAGCGGGGATAATGAGCAGTTCTTC
cdr3_aa: CAWSGSGDNEQFF
d_call: TRBD2
j_call: TRBJ2-1
v_call: TRBV30
clone_size: -

cdr3_nt: TGTGCCAGCAGCTCACAGGGTGGTCTCTCCGGGGAGCTGTTTTTT
cdr3_aa: CASSSQGGLSGELFF
d_call: -
j_call: TRBJ2-2
v_call: TRBV7-2
clone_size: -

cdr3_nt: TGCAGCGTTGCCAGGAAGCTCAACACTGAAGCTTTCTTT
cdr3_aa: CSVARKLNTEAFF
d_call: -
j_call: TRBJ1-1
v_call: TRBV29-1
clone_size: -

cdr3_nt: TGTGCCTGGAGAAACGACAGGTACAATGAGCAGTTCTTC
cdr3_aa: CAWRNDRYNEQFF
d_call: -
j_call: TRBJ2-1
v_call: TRBV30
clone_size: -

cdr3_nt: TGTGCCAGCAGCTTCTTGAACACTGAAGCTTTCTTT
cdr3_aa: CASSFLNTEAFF
d_call: -
j_call: TRBJ1-1
v_call: TRBV7-8
clone_size: few

cdr3_nt: TGTGCCAGCAGTTTGGGTACGCAAGAGACCCAGTACTTC
cdr3_aa: CASSLGTQETQYF
d_call: -
j_call: TRBJ2-5
v_call: TRBV27
clone_size: -

cdr3_nt: TGCGCCAGCAGCTTGGCCGGGTACGACACAGATACGCAGTATTTT
cdr3_aa: CASSLAGYDTDTQYF
d_call: -
j_call: TRBJ2-3
v_call: TRBV5-1
clone_size: few

cdr3_nt: TGCAGCGTTGAAGATCCGGATTCTATCGCCCCTAACTATGGCTACACCTTC
cdr3_aa: CSVEDPDSIAPNYGYTF
d_call: -
j_call: TRBJ1-2
v_call: TRBV29-1
clone_size: once

cdr3_nt: TGTGCCAGCAGCTTGGCGAGCGGGGGTAATCCAGATACGCAGTATTTT
cdr3_aa: CASSLASGGNPDTQYF
d_call: TRBD2
j_call: TRBJ2-3
v_call: TRBV5-6
clone_size: many

cdr3_nt: TGCGCCAGCAGTCCCGGGACAACGAACACTGAAGCTTTCTTT
cdr3_aa: CASSPGTTNTEAFF
d_call: -
j_call: TRBJ1-1
v_call: TRBV5-1
clone_size: few

cdr3_nt: TGTGCCAGCTCGCCTCTTGAAAACTATGGCTACACCTTC
cdr3_aa: CASSPLENYGYTF
d_call: -
j_call: TRBJ1-2
v_call: TRBV18
clone_size: few

cdr3_nt: TGTGCCAGTGGGACAGAGACAATGAACACTGAAGCTTTCTTT
cdr3_aa: CASGTETMNTEAFF
d_call: TRBD1
j_call: TRBJ1-1
v_call: TRBV6-1
clone_size: -

cdr3_nt: TGTGCCTGGAGTCGTGGACTAGCGGGGAAAGGAGATGAGCAGTACTTC
cdr3_aa: CAWSRGLAGKGDEQYF
d_call: TRBD2
j_call: TRBJ2-7
v_call: TRBV30
clone_size: -

cdr3_nt: TGTGCCAGCAGGAAGAACTTGGGGGACACTGAAGCTTTCTTT
cdr3_aa: CASRKNLGDTEAFF
d_call: -
j_call: TRBJ1-1
v_call: TRBV7-2
clone_size: few

cdr3_nt: TGTGCCAGCAGCTTACAGGGGCGCGGAGGGGCCAACGTCCTGACTTTC
cdr3_aa: CASSLQGRGGANVLTF
d_call: -
j_call: TRBJ2-6
v_call: TRBV7-2
clone_size: -

cdr3_nt: TGTGCCAGCAAAGTAGAGTCCCTCTATGGCTACACCTTC
cdr3_aa: CASKVESLYGYTF
d_call: -
j_call: TRBJ1-2
v_call: TRBV2
clone_size: -

cdr3_nt: TGTGCCAGCTCACTAGGGGACAGGGGAGACTACACCTTC
cdr3_aa: CASSLGDRGDYTF
d_call: TRBD1
j_call: TRBJ1-2
v_call: TRBV18
clone_size: -

cdr3_nt: TGTGCCAGCAGCTTGGCGGGGGCCCTCTCGAACACCGGGGAGCTGTTTTTT
cdr3_aa: CASSLAGALSNTGELFF
d_call: -
j_call: TRBJ2-2
v_call: TRBV5-6
clone_size: -

cdr3_nt: TGCAGCGTTCCGGACAGGAACTTCCGGAAACTGTTTTTT
cdr3_aa: CSVPDRNFRKLFF
d_call: TRBD1
j_call: TRBJ1-4
v_call: TRBV29-1
clone_size: -

cdr3_nt: TGCAGCGGGCGAAGACAGGGAGACACCGGGGAGCTGTTTTTT
cdr3_aa: CSGRRQGDTGELFF
d_call: TRBD1
j_call: TRBJ2-2
v_call: TRBV29-1
clone_size: few

cdr3_nt: TGTGCCTGGAGTGTACCCCCTGGGCCCCGCCGTCAGGGCTACACCTTC
cdr3_aa: CAWSVPPGPRRQGYTF
d_call: -
j_call: TRBJ1-2
v_call: TRBV30
clone_size: -

cdr3_nt: TGTGCCAGCAGTACAGGGATCGCTCAGCCCCAGCATTTT
cdr3_aa: CASSTGIAQPQHF
d_call: -
j_call: TRBJ1-5
v_call: TRBV7-2
clone_size: once

cdr3_nt: TGCAGCGTTGGAAGGAGATTAACCGGGGAGCTGTTTTTT
cdr3_aa: CSVGRRLTGELFF
d_call: -
j_call: TRBJ2-2
v_call: TRBV29-1
clone_size: -

cdr3_nt: TGTGCCAGCAGTGAAGAGGTTGGCAGCCTCAATCAGCCCCAGCATTTT
cdr3_aa: CASSEEVGSLNQPQHF
d_call: -
j_call: TRBJ1-5
v_call: TRBV2
clone_size: -

cdr3_nt: TGTGCCAGCAGTGGTACCGGGACAGGGGTTTTCGGTACGCAGTATTTT
cdr3_aa: CASSGTGTGVFGTQYF
d_call: TRBD1
j_call: TRBJ2-3
v_call: TRBV2
clone_size: -

cdr3_nt: TGTGCCAGCAGCCCCCTACAGGGCATCGGGTACGAGCAGTACTTC
cdr3_aa: CASSPLQGIGYEQYF
d_call: -
j_call: TRBJ2-7
v_call: TRBV13
clone_size: -